This T cell receptor (beta chain) was identified during a study of T cells in Graves' hyperthyroidism and ophthalmopathy. Findings and caveats of the study: Stable hyperthyroidism was told apart from ophthalmopathy by a model built on 13 V-J features.

Amplified regions were TCR beta CDR3 sequences from RNA transcripts. Initially, a first-round RT-PCR of the TCR CDR3 employed the HTBI primer set. Each CDR3 protein gets one entry after TCRdb re-called the multiplex PCR reads with MiXCR. The data hold under 700,000 distinct CDR3 sequences, with just over 45% observed a single time. Graves' hyperthyroidism was deemed stable absent ophthalmopathy progression within 18 months. With a duration under 2 months, the hyperthyroidism was newly diagnosed in patients aged 18 to 65. Those patients with uncontrolled infection, other autoimmune disease, pregnancy or lactation were excluded. A remark on this clonotype: Its matching antigen is unknown.

The specimen was peripheral blood or thyroid tissue (not recorded which). This receptor was identified in a woman aged 18-35 years with Graves' hyperthyroidism.

Written as DNA, the CDR3 is TGTGCCAGCAGGGAGCGGGACCGAAATTCACCCCTCCACTTT. Its translation is CASRERDRNSPLHF. This chain joins TRBV2 and TRBJ1-6, with D possibly matching TRBD1 (5 bases). Trimming took 6 bases from V and 7 from J, leaving 13 bases between them. This CDR3 is built from 14 residues. Germline CDR1 SNHLY, CDR2 FYNNEI.